This paragraph covers one T cell receptor (beta chain) sequence. The sample comes from a study of blood T cell repertoires in COVID-19. Across the study: Samples of COVID-19 (acute and convalescent) were obtained from the United States, Italy and Spain. PBMCs, B-cell-depleted T cells, or T cells were the source of the cDNA or gDNA that made up the material.

Looked up from germline, CDR1 is KGHSH and CDR2 is LQKENI. The CDR3 contains 13 residues. The V and J ends lost 2 bases and 5 bases respectively, with 10 bases between them. In the source study's methods: Estimates of nucleated cell counts were drawn from the amplification of reference gene primers. Assay used: immunoSEQ multiplex PCR; TCRdb lists only in-frame clones, some missing. The V and J calls and clone size come from that table; D and trimming were worked out from the DNA. Of 200,000 to 250,000 clones in the sample, roughly 75% were seen once. The chain is built from TRBV18 and TRBJ2-7; D not certain. Material for sequencing was peripheral blood. The clonotype was recovered from a woman in her sixties or seventies with acute or convalescent COVID-19. The CDR3 region is CASSPSQRNEQYF. In nucleotides, the CDR3 is TGTGCCAGCTCACCATCCCAGAGGAACGAGCAGTACTTC. The complete variable domain, with remaining parts taken from reference TRBV18 and TRBJ2-7, reads NAGVMQNPRHLVRRRGQEARLRCSPMKGHSHVYWYRQLPEEGLKFMVYLQKENIIDESGMPKERFSAEFPKEGPSILRIQQVVRGDSAAYFCASSPSQRNEQYFGPGTRLTVT.